This T cell receptor beta chain was retrieved from a study of cytomegalovirus exposure and HLA in healthy donors. The assay was immunoSEQ multiplex PCR, and TCRdb's table has in-frame clones only and misses some. Among fewer than 70,000 clones listed, approximately 96% were seen once. The V gene's germline CDR1 is DFQATT and CDR2 SNEGSKA (reference sequence). Trimming removed 2 bases at V and 8 bases at J, with 7 bases between. The CDR3 is made up of 11 amino acids. With respect to this clone: Its antigen is undetermined.

Study observations and caveats: As confirmed in vitro, a few CMV-associated chains were specific for CMV antigens. In the 120 or so validation repertoires, roughly 94% of cluster scores exceeded 0, per a later analysis.

The chain employs TRBV20-1 and TRBJ1-5, with unresolved D. Sequenced input: PBMCs. This TCR was recovered from a man aged 18 to 30 in good health and CMV-seronegative. Here the CDR3 DNA reads TGCAGTGCTAGAACCCGAGAGCCCCAGCATTTT. Translating gives CSARTREPQHF.